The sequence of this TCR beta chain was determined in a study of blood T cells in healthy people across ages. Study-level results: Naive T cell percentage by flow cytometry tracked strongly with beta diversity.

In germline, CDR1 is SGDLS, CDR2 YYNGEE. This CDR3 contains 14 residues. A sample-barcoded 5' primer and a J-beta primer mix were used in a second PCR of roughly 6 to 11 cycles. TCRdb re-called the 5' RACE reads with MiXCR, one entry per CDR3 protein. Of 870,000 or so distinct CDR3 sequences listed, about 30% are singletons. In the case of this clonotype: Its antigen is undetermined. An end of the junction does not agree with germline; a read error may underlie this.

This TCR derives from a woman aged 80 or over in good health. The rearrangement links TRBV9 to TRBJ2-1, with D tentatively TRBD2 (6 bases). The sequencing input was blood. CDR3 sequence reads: CASSPRGADNGQFF. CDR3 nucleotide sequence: TGTGCCAGCAGCCCTCGCGGGGCCGACAATGGGCAGTTCTTC.